The T cell receptor beta chain described here comes from a study of T-cell memory formation after mild COVID-19. Study-wide context: TCR clusters were largely donor specific. Study-wide results and limits: CD4+ contracting clones were found mainly in CM and EM, and CD8+ ones in EMRA. Cross-reactive memory apparently joined, as some responding clones appeared in pre-infection memory.

Details on this clonotype: What it binds is not known.

TCRdb processed the 5' RACE reads anew with MiXCR; each CDR3 protein has one entry. The data hold approximately 410,000 distinct CDR3 sequences, with less than 25% observed a single time. This CDR3 has 16 residues. Germline V gene data show CDR1 as LGHNA and CDR2 as YNFKEQ. V lost 5 bases, J lost 4 bases, and 8 bases stayed unmatched. Sequencing used PBMCs or a T cell subset sorted from them (not recorded which). The TCR sequence derives from an adult woman who had mild COVID-19 (a few samples of this study predate the infection). Cell type and time point are not known. This sequence joins TRBV4-2 and TRBJ2-7, with 13 bases fitting TRBD2. The CDR3 nucleotides are TGTGCCAGCAGCTTTTGGACTAGCGGGAGATCATACGAGCAGTACTTC. Translating gives CASSFWTSGRSYEQYF.